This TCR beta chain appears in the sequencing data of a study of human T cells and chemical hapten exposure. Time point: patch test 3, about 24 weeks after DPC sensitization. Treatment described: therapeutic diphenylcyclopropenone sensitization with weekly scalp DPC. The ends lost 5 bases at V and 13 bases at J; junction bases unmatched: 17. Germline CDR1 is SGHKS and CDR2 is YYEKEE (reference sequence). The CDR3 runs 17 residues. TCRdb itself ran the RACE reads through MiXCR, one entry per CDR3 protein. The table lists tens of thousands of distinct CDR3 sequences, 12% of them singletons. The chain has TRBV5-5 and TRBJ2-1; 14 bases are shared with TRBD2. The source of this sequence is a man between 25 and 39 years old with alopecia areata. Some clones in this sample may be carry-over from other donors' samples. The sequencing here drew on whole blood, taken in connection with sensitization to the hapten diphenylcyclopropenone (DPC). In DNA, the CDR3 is TGTGCCAGCAGTTCGAATAAAGGGACTAGCGGGGGTTACCAACAGTTCTTC. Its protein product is CASSSNKGTSGGYQQFF.